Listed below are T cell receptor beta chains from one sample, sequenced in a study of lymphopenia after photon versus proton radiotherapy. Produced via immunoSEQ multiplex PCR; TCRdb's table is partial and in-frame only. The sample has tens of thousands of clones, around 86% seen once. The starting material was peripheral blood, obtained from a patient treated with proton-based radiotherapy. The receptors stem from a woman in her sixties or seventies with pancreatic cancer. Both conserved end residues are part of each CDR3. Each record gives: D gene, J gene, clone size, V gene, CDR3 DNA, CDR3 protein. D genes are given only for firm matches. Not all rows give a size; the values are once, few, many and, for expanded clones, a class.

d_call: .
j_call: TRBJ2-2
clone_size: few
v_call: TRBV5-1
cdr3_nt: TGCGCCAGCAGCTTCCAGGGGGGCGGGAGGAACACCGGGGAGCTGTTTTTT
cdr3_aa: CASSFQGGGRNTGELFF

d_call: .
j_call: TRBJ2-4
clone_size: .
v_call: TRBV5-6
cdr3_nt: TGTGCCAGCAGCCCGGTGGGGGTGGACATTCAGTACTTC
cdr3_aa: CASSPVGVDIQYF

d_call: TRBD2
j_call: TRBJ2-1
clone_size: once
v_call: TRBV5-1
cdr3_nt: TGCGCCAGCAGAAGGACTAGCGGGACCAATGAGCAGTTCTTC
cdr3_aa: CASRRTSGTNEQFF

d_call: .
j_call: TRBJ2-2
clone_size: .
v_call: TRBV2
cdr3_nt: TGTGCCAGCAGTGCCGATGGGACTCTTTCGAACACCGGGGAGCTGTTTTTT
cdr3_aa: CASSADGTLSNTGELFF

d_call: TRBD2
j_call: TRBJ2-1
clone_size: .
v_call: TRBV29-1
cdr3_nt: TGCAGCGTAAGCGGGAGATCGGACAATGAGCAGTTCTTC
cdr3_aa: CSVSGRSDNEQFF

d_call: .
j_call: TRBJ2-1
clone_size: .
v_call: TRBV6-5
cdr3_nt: TGTGCCAGCAGTTCCCCGACGATTAGGGGGAGTGAGCAGTTCTTC
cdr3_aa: CASSSPTIRGSEQFF

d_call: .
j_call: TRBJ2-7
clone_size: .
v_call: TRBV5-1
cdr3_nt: TGCGCCAGCAGCGAGTCGCATGCACCGGTGGGCCCAGACGAGCAGTACTTC
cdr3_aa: CASSESHAPVGPDEQYF

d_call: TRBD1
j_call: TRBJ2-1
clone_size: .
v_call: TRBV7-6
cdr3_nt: TGTGCCAGCAGCGCCCCGGGCAGGGGGCTGGATAAGTCCTACAATGAGCAGTTCTTC
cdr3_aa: CASSAPGRGLDKSYNEQFF

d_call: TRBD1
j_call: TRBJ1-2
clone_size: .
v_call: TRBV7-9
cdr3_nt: TGTGCCAGCAGCCCCAGTCAGGGGGCGGATGGCTACACCTTC
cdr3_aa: CASSPSQGADGYTF

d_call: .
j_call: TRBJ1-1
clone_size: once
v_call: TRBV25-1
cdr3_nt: TGTGCCAGCAGTCCGTTCCGAGGACGAGAGACTGAAGCTTTCTTT
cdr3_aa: CASSPFRGRETEAFF

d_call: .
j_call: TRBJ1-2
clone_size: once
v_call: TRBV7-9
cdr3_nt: TGTGCCAGCAGCTTAGCTCATTTGTCCTATGGCTACACCTTC
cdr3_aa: CASSLAHLSYGYTF

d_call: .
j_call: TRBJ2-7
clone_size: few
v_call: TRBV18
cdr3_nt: TGTGCCAGCTCACCAATCGGGACACTTTACGAGCAGTACTTC
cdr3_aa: CASSPIGTLYEQYF

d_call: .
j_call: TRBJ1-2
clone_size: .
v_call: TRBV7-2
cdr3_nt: TGTGCCAGCAGCTTAGATCAGGGGCCTAACTATGGCTACACCTTC
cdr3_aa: CASSLDQGPNYGYTF

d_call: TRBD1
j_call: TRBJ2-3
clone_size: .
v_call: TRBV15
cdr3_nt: TGTGCCACCAGCAGAGCGGGACAGCCTAGCACAGATACGCAGTATTTT
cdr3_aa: CATSRAGQPSTDTQYF

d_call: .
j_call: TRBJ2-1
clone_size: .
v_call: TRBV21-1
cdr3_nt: TGTGCCAGCAGGCTCCGGGACAGGGTGGGTGCCCTAAGACCCGGCTCCTACAATGAGCAGTTCTTC
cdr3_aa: CASRLRDRVGALRPGSYNEQFF

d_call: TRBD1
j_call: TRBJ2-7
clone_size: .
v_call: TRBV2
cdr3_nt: TGTGCCAGCAGTGGCCGGGACAGGGACTCCTACGAGCAGTACTTC
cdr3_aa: CASSGRDRDSYEQYF

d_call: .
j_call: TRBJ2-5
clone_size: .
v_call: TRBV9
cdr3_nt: TGTGCCAGCAGCGTAGGTCTCGGTAACCAAGAGACCCAGTACTTC
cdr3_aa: CASSVGLGNQETQYF

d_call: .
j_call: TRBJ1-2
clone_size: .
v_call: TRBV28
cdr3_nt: TGTGCCAGCAGTATACGGGAGGGCTACACCTTC
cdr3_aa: CASSIREGYTF

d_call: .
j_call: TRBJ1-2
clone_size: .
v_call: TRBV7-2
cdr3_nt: TGTGCCAGCAGCGAAACAGGGAGTAACTATGGCTACACCTTC
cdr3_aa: CASSETGSNYGYTF

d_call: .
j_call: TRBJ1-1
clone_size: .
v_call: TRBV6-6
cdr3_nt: TGTGCCAGCAGTTACTCGGATCAGGGACCCACTGAAGCTTTCTTT
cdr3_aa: CASSYSDQGPTEAFF

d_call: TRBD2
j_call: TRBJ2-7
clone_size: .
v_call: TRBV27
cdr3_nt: TGTGCCAGCAGTCCGCTTAGCAGCGGGAGTGCCTACGAGCAGTACTTC
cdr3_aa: CASSPLSSGSAYEQYF

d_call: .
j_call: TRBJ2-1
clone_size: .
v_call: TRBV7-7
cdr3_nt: TGTGCTAGCAGCGCCGCCCTCGGTGGGGAGCAGTTCTTC
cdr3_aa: CASSAALGGEQFF

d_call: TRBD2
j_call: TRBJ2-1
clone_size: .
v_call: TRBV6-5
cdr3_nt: TGTGCCAGCAGTTACTCGAGCGGGAGGGCCGGGATTGAGCAGTTCTTC
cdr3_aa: CASSYSSGRAGIEQFF

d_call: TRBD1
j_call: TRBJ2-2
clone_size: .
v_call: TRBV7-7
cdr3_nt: TGTGCTAGCAGCACCCAGGGGGCAGACGGGGAGCTGTTTTTT
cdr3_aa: CASSTQGADGELFF

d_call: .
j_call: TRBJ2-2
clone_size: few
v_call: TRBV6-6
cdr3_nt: TGTGCCAGCAGTGATGAGGGGGGGCGCCGGGAGCTGTTTTTT
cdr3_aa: CASSDEGGRRELFF

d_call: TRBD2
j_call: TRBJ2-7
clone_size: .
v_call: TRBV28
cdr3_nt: TGTGCCAGCAGTAATTCCGGGACTAGCGGGAGAGCCGAGCAGTACTTC
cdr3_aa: CASSNSGTSGRAEQYF

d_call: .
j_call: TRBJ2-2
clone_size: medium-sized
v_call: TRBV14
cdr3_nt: TGTGCCAGCAGCCAAAACAGGGACGGGGAGCTGTTTTTT
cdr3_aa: CASSQNRDGELFF

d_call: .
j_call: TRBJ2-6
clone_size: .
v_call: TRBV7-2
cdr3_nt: TGTGCCAGCACCTCAGGGCTTCTAAACTCTGGGGCCAACGTCCTGACTTTC
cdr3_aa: CASTSGLLNSGANVLTF

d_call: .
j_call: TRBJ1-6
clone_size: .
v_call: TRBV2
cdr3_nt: TGTGCCAGCAGCTCGGGCAGGCTAGGGGTGAGGTTCCACTTT
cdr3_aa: CASSSGRLGVRFHF

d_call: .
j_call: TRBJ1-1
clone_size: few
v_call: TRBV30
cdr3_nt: TGTGCCTGGACGGGCAGATTGAACACTGAAGCTTTCTTT
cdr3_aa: CAWTGRLNTEAFF

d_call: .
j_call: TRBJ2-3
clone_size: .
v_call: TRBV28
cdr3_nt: TGTGCCAGCAGTTTGGGGTCAAAGGGGAAGAATACGCAGTATTTT
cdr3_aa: CASSLGSKGKNTQYF

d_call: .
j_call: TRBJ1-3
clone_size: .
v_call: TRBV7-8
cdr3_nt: TGTGCCAGCAGCTTCCTTTCTGTAGGGGGATATGGAAACACCATATATTTT
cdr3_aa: CASSFLSVGGYGNTIYF